The rows below give T cell receptor beta chains drawn from one sample of a study of T cell responses to AZD1222 COVID-19 vaccine. Generated by immunoSEQ multiplex PCR, the TCRdb table keeps only in-frame clones and is missing some. The sample records 95,000 to 130,000 clones, almost 90% being singletons. Here the sequenced sample was peripheral blood, taken on day 0 of AZD1222 vaccination. These receptors all come from an adult in good health. Each CDR3 is given with its conserved first and last residue. D genes are given only for firm matches. Rows may omit the clone size; those that give it use once, few, many or a size class.

size	V	D	J	DNA	CDR3
NA	TRBV5-1	TRBD2	TRBJ2-7	TGCGCCAGCAGCTTGGGGGTAGCGGGGGCGTCCTACGAGCAGTACTTC	CASSLGVAGASYEQYF
NA	TRBV7-2	NA	TRBJ1-1	TGTGCCAGCAGCTTAAGAACCAGGGTAGCTTTCTTT	CASSLRTRVAFF
NA	TRBV28	NA	TRBJ1-2	TGTGCCAGCAGTTTATCCTTATTCGGAGGTGCTAACTATGGCTACACCTTC	CASSLSLFGGANYGYTF
NA	TRBV7-2	NA	TRBJ1-2	TGTGCCAGCAGCTTAATCTTCCAGGGCGGGGGCTACACCTTC	CASSLIFQGGGYTF
NA	TRBV18	TRBD1	TRBJ1-2	TGTGCCAGCTCACCAACATATACAGGGACAGACTATGGCTACACCTTC	CASSPTYTGTDYGYTF
NA	TRBV19	NA	TRBJ1-5	TGTGCCAGTAGTGCCCCCCGGGACAGCAATCAGCCCCAGCATTTT	CASSAPRDSNQPQHF
once	TRBV2	TRBD1	TRBJ2-3	TGTGCCAGCAGGGCCCGGACAGGGGAGGGAGATACGCAGTATTTT	CASRARTGEGDTQYF
once	TRBV14	NA	TRBJ2-2	TGTGCCAGCAGCCAAGAATGGCAGGGTCGGTTCGGGGAGCTGTTTTTT	CASSQEWQGRFGELFF
NA	TRBV27	NA	TRBJ1-6	TGTGCCAGCAGCCTATTTGGGGCCATGAGCTCCTATAATTCACCCCTCCACTTT	CASSLFGAMSSYNSPLHF
NA	TRBV7-2	NA	TRBJ2-5	TGTGCCAGCAGCTTAGCGAGTGCGGGACAAACCCAAGAGACCCAGTACTTC	CASSLASAGQTQETQYF
NA	TRBV18	TRBD2	TRBJ2-1	TGTGCCAGCTCACCACCGGGGACTAGCGGGAGCAATGAGCAGTTCTTC	CASSPPGTSGSNEQFF
NA	TRBV6-1	TRBD1	TRBJ1-2	TGTGCCAGCAGTGTCGGGACAGGGCCCCAAATTTATGGCTACACCTTC	CASSVGTGPQIYGYTF